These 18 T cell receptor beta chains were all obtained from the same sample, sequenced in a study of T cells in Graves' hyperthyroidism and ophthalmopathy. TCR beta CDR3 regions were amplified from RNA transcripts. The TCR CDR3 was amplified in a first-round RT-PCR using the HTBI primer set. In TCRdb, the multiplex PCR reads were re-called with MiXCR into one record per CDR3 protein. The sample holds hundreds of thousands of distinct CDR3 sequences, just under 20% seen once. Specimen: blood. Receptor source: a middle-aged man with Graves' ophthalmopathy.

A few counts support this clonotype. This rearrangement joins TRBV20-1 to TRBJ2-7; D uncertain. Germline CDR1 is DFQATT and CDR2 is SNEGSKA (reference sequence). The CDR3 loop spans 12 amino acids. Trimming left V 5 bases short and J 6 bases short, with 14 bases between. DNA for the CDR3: TGCAGTGCTCAGAGACCGCGCGGCGAGCAGTACTTC. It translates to CSAQRPRGEQYF.

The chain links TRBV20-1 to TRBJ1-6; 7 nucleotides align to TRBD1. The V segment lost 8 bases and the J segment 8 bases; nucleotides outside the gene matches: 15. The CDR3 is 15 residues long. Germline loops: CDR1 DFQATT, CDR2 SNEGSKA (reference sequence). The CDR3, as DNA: TGCAGTACCCCCAGGGGGGTCCGAGGCGATTCACCCCTCCACTTT. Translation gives CSTPRGVRGDSPLHF.

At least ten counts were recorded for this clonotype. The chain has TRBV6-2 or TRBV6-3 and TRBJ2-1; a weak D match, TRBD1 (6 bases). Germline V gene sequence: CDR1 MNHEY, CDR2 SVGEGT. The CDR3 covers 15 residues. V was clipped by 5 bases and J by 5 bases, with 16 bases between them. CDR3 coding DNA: TGTGCCAGCAGTGCACAGGGATGGGGCGACAATGAGCAGTTCTTC. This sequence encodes CASSAQGWGDNEQFF.

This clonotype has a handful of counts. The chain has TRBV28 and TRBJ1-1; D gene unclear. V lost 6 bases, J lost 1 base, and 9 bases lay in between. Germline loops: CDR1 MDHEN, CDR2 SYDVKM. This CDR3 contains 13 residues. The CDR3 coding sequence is TGTGCCAGCAGCCCTGGGAAGAACACTGAAGCTTTCTTT. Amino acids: CASSPGKNTEAFF.

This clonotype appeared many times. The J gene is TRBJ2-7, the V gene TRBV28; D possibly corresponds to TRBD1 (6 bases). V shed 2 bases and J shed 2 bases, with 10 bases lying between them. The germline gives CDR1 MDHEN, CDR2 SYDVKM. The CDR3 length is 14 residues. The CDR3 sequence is CASSLGGRAYEQYF. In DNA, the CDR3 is TGTGCCAGCAGTTTAGGGGGCAGAGCCTACGAGCAGTACTTC.

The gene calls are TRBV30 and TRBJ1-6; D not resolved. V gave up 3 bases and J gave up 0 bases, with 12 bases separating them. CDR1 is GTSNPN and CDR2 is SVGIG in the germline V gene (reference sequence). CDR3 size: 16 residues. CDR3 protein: CAWRYSPSSYNSPLHF. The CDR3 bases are TGTGCCTGGAGATACAGCCCGAGCTCCTATAATTCACCCCTCCACTTT.

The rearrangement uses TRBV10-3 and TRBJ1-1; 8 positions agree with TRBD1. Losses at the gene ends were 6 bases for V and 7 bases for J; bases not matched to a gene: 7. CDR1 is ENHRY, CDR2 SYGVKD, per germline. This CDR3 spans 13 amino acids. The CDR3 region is CAISGQGGIEAFF. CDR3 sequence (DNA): TGTGCCATCAGCGGACAGGGAGGGATTGAAGCTTTCTTT.

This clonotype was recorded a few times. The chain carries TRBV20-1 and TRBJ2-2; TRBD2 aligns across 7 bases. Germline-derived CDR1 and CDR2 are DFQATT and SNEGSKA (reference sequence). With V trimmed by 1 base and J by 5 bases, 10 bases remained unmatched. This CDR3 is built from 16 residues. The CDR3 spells CSARATAGVGTGELFF. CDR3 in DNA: TGCAGTGCTAGAGCTACGGCGGGAGTGGGTACCGGGGAGCTGTTTTTT.

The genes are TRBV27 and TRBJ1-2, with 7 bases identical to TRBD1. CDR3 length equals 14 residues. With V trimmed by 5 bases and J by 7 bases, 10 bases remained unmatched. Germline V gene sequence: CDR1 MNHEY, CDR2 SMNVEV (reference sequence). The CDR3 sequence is CASSPTDRDAGYTF. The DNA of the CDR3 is TGTGCCAGCAGTCCGACAGACAGGGACGCTGGCTACACCTTC.

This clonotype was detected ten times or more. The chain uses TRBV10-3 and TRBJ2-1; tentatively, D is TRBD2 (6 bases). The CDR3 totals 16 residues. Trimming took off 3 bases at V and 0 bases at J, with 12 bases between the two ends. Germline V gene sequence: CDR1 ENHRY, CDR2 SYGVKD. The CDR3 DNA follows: TGTGCCATCAGTGATGTCCGGGGGAGCTCCTACAATGAGCAGTTCTTC. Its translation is CAISDVRGSSYNEQFF.

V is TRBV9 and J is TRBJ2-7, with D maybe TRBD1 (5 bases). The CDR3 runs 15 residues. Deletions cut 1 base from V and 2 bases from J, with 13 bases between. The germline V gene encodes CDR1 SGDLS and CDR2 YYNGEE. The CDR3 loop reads CASSVKDMDTYEQYF. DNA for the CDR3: TGTGCCAGCAGCGTAAAGGACATGGACACCTACGAGCAGTACTTC. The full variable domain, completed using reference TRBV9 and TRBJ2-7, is DSGVTQTPKHLITATGQRVTLRCSPRSGDLSVYWYQQSLDQGLQFLIQYYNGEERAKGNILERFSAQQFPDLHSELNLSSLELGDSALYFCASSVKDMDTYEQYFGPGTRLTVT.

The CDR3, as DNA: TGTGCCAGCAGCCTAGGGCCGGGTGGAAACACCATATATTTT. This encodes CASSLGPGGNTIYF. The chain has TRBV7-8 and TRBJ1-3, with unresolved D. V was trimmed by 5 bases and J by 3 bases, leaving 11 bases between them. The CDR3 loop spans 14 amino acids. CDR1 and CDR2 from the germline V gene are SGHVS and FQNEAQ.

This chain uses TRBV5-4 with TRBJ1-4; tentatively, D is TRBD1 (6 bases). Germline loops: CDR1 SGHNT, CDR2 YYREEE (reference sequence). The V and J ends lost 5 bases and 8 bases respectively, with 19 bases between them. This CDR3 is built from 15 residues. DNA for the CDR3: TGTGCCAGCAGTCTTGGACAGATACAAGGGGAAAAACTGTTTTTT. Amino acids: CASSLGQIQGEKLFF.

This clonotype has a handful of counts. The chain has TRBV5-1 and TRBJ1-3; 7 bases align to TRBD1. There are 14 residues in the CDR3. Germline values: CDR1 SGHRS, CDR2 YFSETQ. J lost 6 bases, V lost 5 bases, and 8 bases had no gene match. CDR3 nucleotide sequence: TGCGCCAGCAGTCCCGGACAGGCGGCAAACACCATATATTTT. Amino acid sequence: CASSPGQAANTIYF.

The CDR3 DNA is TGTGCCAGCAGTTTTAACAGGGGGGGCGAGCAGTACTTC. Amino acids: CASSFNRGGEQYF. The chain joins TRBV12-3 or TRBV12-4 to TRBJ2-7, with a weak D call TRBD1 (8 bases). The CDR3 consists of 13 residues. V lost 3 bases to trimming and J lost 6 bases, with 12 bases between them.

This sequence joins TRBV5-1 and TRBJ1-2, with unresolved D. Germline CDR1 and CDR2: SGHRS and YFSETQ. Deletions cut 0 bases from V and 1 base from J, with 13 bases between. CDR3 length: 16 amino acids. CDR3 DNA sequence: TGCGCCAGCAGCTTGGACAGTGCTGAGGTTAACTATGGCTACACCTTC. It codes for CASSLDSAEVNYGYTF.

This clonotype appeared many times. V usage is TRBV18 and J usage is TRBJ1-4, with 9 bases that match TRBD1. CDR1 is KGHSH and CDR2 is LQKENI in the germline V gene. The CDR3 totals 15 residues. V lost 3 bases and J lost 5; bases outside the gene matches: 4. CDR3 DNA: TGTGCCAGCTCACCCTTGGACAGGGGCAATGAAAAACTGTTTTTT. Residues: CASSPLDRGNEKLFF.

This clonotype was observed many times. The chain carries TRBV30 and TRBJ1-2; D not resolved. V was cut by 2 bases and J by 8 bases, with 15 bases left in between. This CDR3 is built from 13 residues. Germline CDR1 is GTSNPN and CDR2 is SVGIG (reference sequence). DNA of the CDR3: TGTGCCTGGAGTAACATGGAAGAAAACGGCTACACCTTC. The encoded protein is CAWSNMEENGYTF.